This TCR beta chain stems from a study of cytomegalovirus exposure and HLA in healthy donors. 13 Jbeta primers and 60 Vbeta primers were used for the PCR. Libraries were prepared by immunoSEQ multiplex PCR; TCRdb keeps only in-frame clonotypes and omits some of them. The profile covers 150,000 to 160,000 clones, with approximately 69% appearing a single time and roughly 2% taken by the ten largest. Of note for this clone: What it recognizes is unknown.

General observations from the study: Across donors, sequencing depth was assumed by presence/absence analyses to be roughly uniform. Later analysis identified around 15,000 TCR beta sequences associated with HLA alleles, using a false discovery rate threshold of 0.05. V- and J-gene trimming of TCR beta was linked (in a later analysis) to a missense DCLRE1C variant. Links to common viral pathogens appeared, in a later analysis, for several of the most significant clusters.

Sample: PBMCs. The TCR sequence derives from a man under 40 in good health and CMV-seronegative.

The CDR3 loop is CASSLQGANEKLFF. Here the CDR3 DNA reads TGTGCCAGCAGCTTGCAGGGGGCAAATGAAAAACTGTTTTTT. The V call is TRBV5-6, the J call TRBJ1-4; TRBD1 matches 8 bases. Germline CDR1 and CDR2: SGHDT and YYEEEE. The CDR3 is 14 residues long. Trimming at V came to 1 base and at J to 5 bases, leaving 1 base not matched to a gene. Complete variable domain (other parts from reference TRBV5-6 and TRBJ1-4): DAGVTQSPTHLIKTRGQQVTLRCSPKSGHDTVSWYQQALGQGPQFIFQYYEEEERQRGNFPDRFSGHQFPNYSSELNVNALLLGDSALYLCASSLQGANEKLFFGSGTQLSVL.